This entry is about one T cell receptor beta chain. This sample was taken from a study of blood T cell repertoires in COVID-19. Study-wide background: Spain, Italy and the United States supplied samples that represented acute and convalescent COVID-19.

In the original analysis: Researchers report that nucleated cell counts were estimated from reference gene primer amplification. Clones were sequenced by immunoSEQ multiplex PCR, and TCRdb holds only the in-frame ones, with some missing. V and J calls and clone size are those listed in that table; D and trimming were worked out from the DNA. The top ten clones hold 3.5% to 4% of a sample with 88,000 or so clones, about 85% of them seen once. The sample was peripheral blood. The sequence was collected from a man in his 60s with acute or convalescent COVID-19.

This chain's CDR3 is CASSLDSRYEQYF. The DNA for the CDR3 is TGTGCCAGCAGCTTGGACAGCCGCTACGAGCAGTACTTC. This chain joins TRBV5-4 and TRBJ2-7; D is uncertain. The CDR3 spans 13 residues. Germline V CDR1 and CDR2: SGHNT, YYREEE (reference sequence). V was clipped by 0 bases and J by 3 bases, with 7 bases between them.